The text below deals with one T cell receptor (beta chain). Its target is unknown. The CDR3 runs 18 residues. Trimming stripped 1 base from V and 0 bases from J, with 14 bases between. Germline V gene lookup returns CDR1 SGHRS and CDR2 YFSETQ. TCRdb reprocessed the reads via MiXCR and lists one record per CDR3 protein. Among roughly 630,000 distinct CDR3 sequences, around 24% were seen once, and the ten largest hold roughly 8%. The sample comes from a study of T cell repertoires in cytomegalovirus infection. Study-level background: Public TCR beta signatures were indicative of both CMV infection and a matching HLA type. General observations from the study: Identification of carriers of CMV plus the relevant HLA was achieved through cumulative public TCR beta family frequency. CMV-specific HLA-C-restricted TCR beta clonotypes dominated the ex vivo response.

This chain links TRBV5-1 with TRBJ2-6, with D possibly being TRBD1 or TRBD2 (6 bases each). Sequenced: CD8+ T cells from PBMCs. This clonotype originated in a human donor in good health (CMV status not recorded). Some clones in this sample may be carry-over from other donors' samples. CDR3 DNA: TGCGCCAGCAGCTTGTTCGGGGGCGTCTACTCTGGGGCCAACGTCCTGACTTTC. It codes for CASSLFGGVYSGANVLTF.